These 20 T cell receptor beta chains originate from one sample sequenced in a study of memory CD4+ T cells and cytomegalovirus serostatus. Single viable CD3+CD4+CD8-CD45RO+ cells were sorted as the memory CD4+ T cells. Clones were sequenced by immunoSEQ multiplex PCR, and TCRdb holds only the in-frame ones, with some missing. The sample shows 55,000 or so clones, around 82% of them seen only once. The source material was memory CD4+ T cells from blood. These receptors came from an adult in good health and CMV-seropositive.

This chain links TRBV6-5 with TRBJ2-2, with D perhaps TRBD1 or TRBD2 (5 bases each). Trimming took off 0 bases at V and 3 bases at J, with 11 bases between the two ends. This CDR3 is built from 16 residues. Per the germline V gene, CDR1 is MNHEY and CDR2 is SVGAGI. CDR3 loop: CASSYSVRGYTGELFF. Written as DNA, the CDR3 is TGTGCCAGCAGTTACTCGGTGAGGGGCTACACCGGGGAGCTGTTTTTT.

The chain has TRBV7-2 and TRBJ1-2; a possible D gene is TRBD1 (5 bases). V lost 4 bases and J lost 4, with 16 bases in between. CDR3 length: 15 amino acids. CDR1 SGHTA and CDR2 FQGNSA come from the germline V gene. This CDR3 is CASSSGPSGSYGYTF. DNA of the CDR3: TGTGCCAGCAGCTCGGGACCCTCAGGAAGCTATGGCTACACCTTC.

As for this clone: One end of the junction varies from germline; a read error may be responsible. V usage is TRBV4-1 and J usage is TRBJ2-7; 9 nucleotides align to TRBD2. The CDR3 extends over 12 amino acids. Germline V gene data show CDR1 as MGHRA and CDR2 as YSYEKL. The CDR3 DNA follows: TGCGCCAGCAGCTCACCGACTAGCGGACTATGGTTC. It translates to CASSSPTSGLWF.

V is TRBV7-9 and J is TRBJ1-1; 7 bases agree with TRBD1. Germline CDR1 is SEHNR and CDR2 is FQNEAQ (reference sequence). Losses at the gene ends were 7 bases for V and 0 bases for J; bases not matched to a gene: 5. The CDR3 consists of 14 residues. CDR3 bases: TGTGCCAGCATGGGGACAGCAATGAACACTGAAGCTTTCTTT. Amino acids: CASMGTAMNTEAFF. Full variable domain (missing parts from reference TRBV7-9 and TRBJ1-1): DTGVSQNPRHKITKRGQNVTFRCDPISEHNRLYWYRQTLGQGPEFLTYFQNEAQLEKSRLLSDRFSAERPKGSFSTLEIQRTEQGDSAMYLCASMGTAMNTEAFFGQGTRLTVV.

This clone has more than one count but fewer than ten. In DNA, the CDR3 is TGTGCCAGCAGTTGGCGCCGGGACAGCGGACAGCCCCAGCATTTT. Its translation is CASSWRRDSGQPQHF. The chain recombines TRBV27 with TRBJ1-5, with 7 positions matching TRBD1. J gave up 7 bases and V 4 bases, and 10 bases lay outside the gene matches. The germline V gene encodes CDR1 MNHEY and CDR2 SMNVEV (reference sequence). The CDR3 is 15 amino acids.

The rearrangement links TRBV7-2 to TRBJ1-2; the D gene is possibly TRBD1 (6 bases). The length of the CDR3 is 16 residues. The V gene's germline CDR1 is SGHTA and CDR2 FQGNSA. With 0 bases removed from V and 4 bases from J, the gap between germline ends came to 15 bases. In DNA form, the CDR3 reads TGTGCCAGCAGCTTAGCGCGGGTAGGAGGGGGCTATGGCTACACCTTC. This encodes CASSLARVGGGYGYTF.

This chain uses TRBV5-4 with TRBJ1-1; D gene uncertain. This CDR3 is 13 amino acids long. V dropped 4 bases and J dropped 1 base, with 8 bases sitting between them. CDR1 and CDR2 (germline): SGHNT, YYREEE (reference sequence). The CDR3 nucleotides are TGTGCCAGCAGCCTGGGCCCGAACACTGAAGCTTTCTTT. Amino acids: CASSLGPNTEAFF.

The chain combines TRBV15 with TRBJ1-5; D call uncertain. V lost 0 bases and J lost 3, with 9 bases in between. The CDR3 is made up of 15 amino acids. The V gene's germline CDR1 is LNHNV and CDR2 YYDKDF (reference sequence). CDR3 region: CATSRDPTPNQPQHF. CDR3 DNA sequence: TGTGCCACCAGCAGAGACCCAACGCCCAATCAGCCCCAGCATTTT.

The chain's CDR3 is CASRSGLLTEAFF. In DNA, the CDR3 is TGCGCCAGCAGGTCGGGGTTACTCACTGAAGCTTTCTTT. The rearrangement uses TRBV4-3 and TRBJ1-1; D not certain. Trimming left V 6 bases short and J 4 bases short, with 12 bases between. Germline V gives CDR1 LGHNA, CDR2 YSLEER. CDR3 length equals 13 residues.

The sample holds one count of this clone. This chain links TRBV6-1 with TRBJ2-3; D is perhaps TRBD2 (6 bases). Trimming removed 3 bases from V and 3 bases from J, with 13 bases in between. The germline V gene encodes CDR1 MNHNS and CDR2 SASEGT. The CDR3 covers 15 residues. The chain's CDR3 is CASSEGRGLTDTQYF. CDR3 coding DNA: TGTGCCAGCAGTGAGGGTCGGGGGTTAACAGATACGCAGTATTTT.

The chain is built from TRBV11-1 and TRBJ1-1; D is unresolved. Trimming cost V 1 base and J 0 bases, with 3 bases left between them. The germline V gene has CDR1 SGHAT and CDR2 FQDESV (reference sequence). The CDR3 contains 13 residues. The chain's CDR3 is CASSLVVNTEAFF. As DNA, the CDR3 is TGTGCCAGCAGCTTAGTCGTGAACACTGAAGCTTTCTTT.

The chain links TRBV6-5 to TRBJ2-2; no clear D. Germline values: CDR1 MNHEY, CDR2 SVGAGI. V lost 2 bases and J lost 6, with 10 bases in between. This CDR3 has 14 residues. Here the CDR3 DNA reads TGTGCCAGCAGTTACCTTAAGGGTTCCGGGGAGCTGTTTTTT. Translating it yields CASSYLKGSGELFF.

This clone turned up a few times. The chain employs TRBV5-6 and TRBJ1-5; D may be TRBD1 (5 bases). Germline V gives CDR1 SGHDT, CDR2 YYEEEE. V lost 2 bases to trimming and J lost 4 bases, with 22 bases between them. CDR3 length: 18 residues. This CDR3 reads CASSFDQAGTRYNQPQHF. DNA of the CDR3: TGTGCCAGCAGCTTTGACCAGGCGGGGACGAGGTATAATCAGCCCCAGCATTTT.

This clone appeared once. The chain carries TRBV27 and TRBJ1-2; maybe TRBD1 (6 bases). V gave up 3 bases and J gave up 7 bases, with 21 bases separating them. The CDR3 has 16 amino acids. Germline CDR1 and CDR2: MNHEY and SMNVEV (reference sequence). Here the CDR3 DNA reads TGTGCCAGCAGTTTCCTCGGGAAGGGGGACGTCAGTGGCTACACCTTC. Protein product: CASSFLGKGDVSGYTF.

CDR3 in amino acids: CASSTSGDIVEQFF. CDR3 DNA sequence: TGTGCCAGTAGTACTAGCGGAGACATTGTGGAGCAGTTCTTC. This rearrangement joins TRBV19 to TRBJ2-1; 7 bases agree with TRBD2. With 4 bases clipped from V and 10 bases from J, the junction kept 10 bases outside the gene matches. Germline V gene sequence: CDR1 LNHDA, CDR2 SQIVND (reference sequence). This CDR3 spans 14 amino acids.

This chain links TRBV13 with TRBJ2-3, with 10 bases lining up with TRBD2. Germline assignment: CDR1 PRHDT and CDR2 FYEKMQ (reference sequence). V was clipped by 3 bases and J by 3 bases; unmatched bases: 3. There are 15 residues in the CDR3. The DNA of the CDR3 is TGTGCCAGCAGCTTTCTAGCGGGGGCGACAGATACGCAGTATTTT. Translated: CASSFLAGATDTQYF. The complete variable domain, with remaining parts taken from reference TRBV13 and TRBJ2-3, reads AAGVIQSPRHLIKEKRETATLKCYPIPRHDTVYWYQQGPGQDPQFLISFYEKMQSDKGSIPDRFSAQQFSDYHSELNMSSLELGDSALYFCASSFLAGATDTQYFGPGTRLTVL.

This clone was seen once. The V gene is TRBV5-6, the J gene TRBJ2-6, with D unclear. CDR1 is SGHDT and CDR2 is YYEEEE in the germline V gene. The CDR3 spans 13 residues. V lost 1 base and J lost 4, with 3 bases in between. The CDR3 here is CASSLSGANVLTF. For the CDR3, the DNA is TGTGCCAGCAGCTTGTCGGGGGCCAACGTCCTGACTTTC.

The rearrangement uses TRBV6-1 and TRBJ1-2; 8 bases are a match to TRBD1. Losses at the gene ends were 7 bases for V and 3 bases for J; bases not matched to a gene: 7. There are 14 residues in the CDR3. Germline-derived CDR1 and CDR2 are MNHNS and SASEGT. CDR3 nucleotide sequence: TGTGCCAGCACTACAGGGGGTTGGGACTATGGCTACACCTTC. It is translated as CASTTGGWDYGYTF.

The genes are TRBV5-1 and TRBJ2-3; TRBD1 matches 10 bases. The CDR3 length is 14 residues. Germline CDR1 reads SGHRS; CDR2 reads YFSETQ. With V trimmed by 6 bases and J by 3 bases, 4 bases remained unmatched. This chain's CDR3 is CASTDRGHTDTQYF. For the CDR3, the DNA is TGCGCCAGCACCGACAGGGGGCATACAGATACGCAGTATTTT.

CDR3 bases: TGTGCCAGTAGTAGCCCTACTCATCAGTACTTC. The encoded protein is CASSSPTHQYF. This chain uses TRBV19 with TRBJ2-7; no clear D. V was shortened by 4 bases and J by 10 bases, with 11 bases between the two germline ends. The CDR3 has 11 residues. Germline V gene sequence: CDR1 LNHDA, CDR2 SQIVND (reference sequence).